A single sample gave rise to the 20 T cell receptor beta chains below, sequenced in a study of T cells in Graves' hyperthyroidism and ophthalmopathy (dated by TCRdb to 2018 to 2020). Libraries were built with multiplex PCR. The run used an Illumina HiSeq 2000. The TCR beta CDR3 regions were amplified from RNA transcripts. The first round of RT-PCR for the TCR CDR3 was performed with the HTBI primer set and the Qiagen OneStep RT-PCR kit. Using fastp at Q25 and MiXCR, TCRdb reprocessed the public reads and kept productive beta chains. Rows are combined by CDR3 protein, so each entry shows the most common genes and DNA. This sample holds roughly 510,000 distinct CDR3 sequences; 46% were observed only once. About 43% of the sample rests with the top ten. Sequencing was performed on peripheral blood or thyroid tissue (not recorded which). These receptors originate from an adult woman with Graves' disease, either hyperthyroidism or ophthalmopathy (not recorded which).

CDR3 bases: TGTGCCAGTAGTGCGGCAGGCAATCAGCCCCAGCATTTT. It is translated as CASSAAGNQPQHF. The J gene is TRBJ1-5, the V gene TRBV19; unclear D gene. Germline assignment: CDR1 LNHDA and CDR2 SQIVND (reference sequence). With 5 bases removed from V and 2 bases from J, the gap between germline ends came to 7 bases. The CDR3 has 13 residues.

This clonotype was recorded many times. The chain has TRBV4-2 and TRBJ1-2, with 10 bases identical to TRBD1. The CDR3 extends over 17 amino acids. V lost 1 base, J lost 4 bases, and 9 bases stayed unmatched. Germline lookup yields CDR1 LGHNA and CDR2 YNFKEQ. The DNA of the CDR3 is TGTGCCAGCAGCCAAGGCGTGACAGGGGGCGTTAGCTATGGCTACACCTTC. Its translation: CASSQGVTGGVSYGYTF.

The sample holds a few counts of this clonotype. V gene TRBV20-1 combines with J gene TRBJ2-7; 7 bases match TRBD2. In germline, CDR1 is DFQATT, CDR2 SNEGSKA (reference sequence). The CDR3 runs 12 residues. V gave up 3 bases and J gave up 2 bases; unmatched junction bases: 1. CDR3 DNA: TGCAGTGCTAGGGGGACTACCTACGAGCAGTACTTC. Translation gives CSARGTTYEQYF.

The chain links TRBV9 to TRBJ1-6, with 12 bases aligning to TRBD1. The CDR3 is made up of 16 amino acids. Trimming cost V 5 bases and J 7 bases; bases outside gene matches: 7. The germline V gene has CDR1 SGDLS and CDR2 YYNGEE. CDR3 bases: TGTGCCAGCAGTTTGGGGACAGGGGGCGGAAATTCACCCCTCCACTTT. Translation gives CASSLGTGGGNSPLHF. Full variable domain (rest looked up from reference TRBV9 and TRBJ1-6): DSGVTQTPKHLITATGQRVTLRCSPRSGDLSVYWYQQSLDQGLQFLIQYYNGEERAKGNILERFSAQQFPDLHSELNLSSLELGDSALYFCASSLGTGGGNSPLHFGNGTRLTVT.

This chain links TRBV7-9 with TRBJ2-7, with 9 bases fitting TRBD1. Germline CDR1 is SEHNR and CDR2 is FQNEAQ (reference sequence). J was trimmed by 4 bases and V by 3 bases; bases with no gene match: 4. The CDR3 contains 14 residues. The CDR3 DNA reads TGTGCCAGCAGCTTGGGGACAGGGCGGTACGAGCAGTACTTC. It encodes CASSLGTGRYEQYF. Variable domain in full (rest from reference TRBV7-9 and TRBJ2-7): DTGVSQNPRHKITKRGQNVTFRCDPISEHNRLYWYRQTLGQGPEFLTYFQNEAQLEKSRLLSDRFSAERPKGSFSTLEIQRTEQGDSAMYLCASSLGTGRYEQYFGPGTRLTVT.

To note about this clonotype: A read error may produce the germline difference seen at one junction end. This chain joins TRBV2 and TRBJ2-5; 7 nucleotides agree with TRBD1. The CDR3 runs to 14 residues. Germline V CDR1 and CDR2: SNHLY, FYNNEI. The CDR3 loop reads CASSDQGVQQTQYF. The CDR3 DNA is TGTGCCAGCAGTGATCAGGGGGTCCAACAGACCCAGTACTTC.

Turning to this clonotype: A single base separates this from a much larger clone, so it may be a read error. This chain links TRBV9 with TRBJ2-2; either TRBD1 or TRBD2 may supply D (5 bases each). The ends were cut back, 3 bases at V and 5 bases at J, with 11 bases in the middle. Germline loops: CDR1 SGDLS, CDR2 YYNGEE. The CDR3 is made up of 14 amino acids. The CDR3: CASSAGTSTGELFF. In nucleotides, the CDR3 is TGTGCCAGCAGCGCCGGGACGTCTACCGGGGAGCTGTTTTTT.

This clonotype was observed a handful of times. This chain uses TRBV7-9 with TRBJ2-7; D is possibly TRBD1 (6 bases). Trimming cost V 5 bases and J 4 bases, with 15 bases left between them. This CDR3 has 14 residues. From germline, CDR1 is SEHNR and CDR2 FQNEAQ (reference sequence). The CDR3: CASSQGGTVYEQYF. The CDR3 nucleotides are TGTGCCAGCAGCCAAGGGGGAACAGTGTACGAGCAGTACTTC.

This clonotype was detected many times. This chain links TRBV20-1 with TRBJ1-5, with 10 positions matching TRBD1. V shed 4 bases, J shed 5 bases, and the junction held 5 bases outside the gene matches. Germline V lookup: CDR1 DFQATT, CDR2 SNEGSKA (reference sequence). CDR3 size: 14 residues. CDR3 sequence (DNA): TGCAGTGCTACCCGAGGGACAGGGGATCAGCCCCAGCATTTT. Amino acid sequence: CSATRGTGDQPQHF.

The chain has TRBV7-2 and TRBJ2-7, with D perhaps TRBD1 or TRBD2 (6 bases each). CDR1 is SGHTA and CDR2 is FQGNSA in the germline V gene. The V end lost 7 bases, the J end lost 2 bases, and 15 bases lay between the germline ends. The CDR3 is 14 residues long. CDR3 residues: CASTPGGTPYEQYF. CDR3 sequence (DNA): TGTGCCAGCACCCCAGGCGGGACACCCTACGAGCAGTACTTC. The variable domain in full, with the rest retrieved from reference TRBV7-2 and TRBJ2-7, is GAGVSQSPSNKVTEKGKDVELRCDPISGHTALYWYRQSLGQGLEFLIYFQGNSAPDKSGLPSDRFSAERTGGSVSTLTIQRTQQEDSAVYLCASTPGGTPYEQYFGPGTRLTVT.

V is TRBV20-1 and J is TRBJ1-5, with a tentative D call TRBD1 (5 bases). Trimming removed 1 base at V and 1 base at J, with 11 bases between. Per the germline V gene, CDR1 is DFQATT and CDR2 is SNEGSKA (reference sequence). The CDR3 is made up of 15 amino acids. The CDR3 coding sequence is TGCAGTGCTAGAGGGGGAGGGGTGAGCAATCAGCCCCAGCATTTT. Amino acid sequence: CSARGGGVSNQPQHF.

This clonotype came up many times. The chain employs TRBV7-9 and TRBJ1-4; D is unresolved. The CDR3 has 15 amino acids. V lost 1 base to trimming and J lost 6 bases, with 12 bases between them. Germline CDR1 reads SEHNR; CDR2 reads FQNEAQ (reference sequence). CDR3 coding DNA: TGTGCCAGCAGCTTAGGCGATAGGGTTCATGAAAAACTGTTTTTT. This gives the protein CASSLGDRVHEKLFF.

This clonotype has only a few counts. The chain recombines TRBV10-3 with TRBJ2-3, with D perhaps matching TRBD1 or TRBD2 (6 bases each). The germline gives CDR1 ENHRY, CDR2 SYGVKD. Trimming took 3 bases from V and 2 from J, leaving 12 bases between them. The CDR3 runs 15 residues. The CDR3 protein is CAISDKGGHTDTQYF. The CDR3 nucleotides are TGTGCCATCAGTGATAAGGGGGGCCACACAGATACGCAGTATTTT.

This clonotype has just a few counts. The J gene is TRBJ2-5, the V gene TRBV19; TRBD2 agrees at 8 bases. There are 15 residues in the CDR3. Per the germline V gene, CDR1 is LNHDA and CDR2 is SQIVND (reference sequence). V dropped 4 bases and J dropped 5; count of bases not matched to a gene: 9. The CDR3: CASSTGGVDAETQYF. The CDR3 DNA reads as TGTGCCAGTAGTACGGGAGGGGTTGACGCGGAGACCCAGTACTTC.

Remarks on this clonotype: The DNA is omitted, as the CDR3 cannot be located on it reliably, and the CDR3 follows TCRdb's listing. The CDR3 sequence: CACSARAPGTGSDAFF. The J gene is TRBJ1-1, the V gene TRBV25-1; the table's D gene call, TRBD1, was not cross checked with the DNA. Germline-derived CDR1 and CDR2 are MGHDK and SYGVNS. Both ends counted, the CDR3 spans 16 residues.

Ten or more counts support this clonotype. The chain uses TRBV2 and TRBJ1-6; a weak D match, TRBD1 (5 bases). Per the germline V gene, CDR1 is SNHLY and CDR2 is FYNNEI. The V gene lost 2 bases and the J gene lost 10 bases, with 15 bases spanning the gap. The CDR3 has 15 amino acids. The CDR3 loop reads CASSERGGVRSPLHF. As DNA, the CDR3 is TGTGCCAGCAGTGAACGGGGAGGGGTAAGGTCACCCCTCCACTTT.

The rearrangement links TRBV7-9 to TRBJ1-4; TRBD1 is a possible D gene (5 bases). Germline assignment: CDR1 SEHNR and CDR2 FQNEAQ (reference sequence). The germline V and J ends were trimmed by 10 bases and 2 bases, with 14 bases remaining between them. The CDR3 extends over 14 amino acids. CDR3 sequence (DNA): TGTGCCACCCAGGCCGGGACGACTAATGAAAAACTGTTTTTT. It encodes CATQAGTTNEKLFF.

The V and J genes are TRBV7-9 and TRBJ1-1; the D is unclear. The V gene lost 2 bases and the J gene lost 6 bases, with 10 bases spanning the gap. Per germline, CDR1 SEHNR and CDR2 FQNEAQ (reference sequence). This CDR3 is 13 amino acids long. The CDR3 sequence is CASSLRRGSEAFF. The CDR3 nucleotides read TGTGCCAGCAGCTTACGTCGTGGATCTGAAGCTTTCTTT.

This chain connects TRBV6-5 to TRBJ2-5; tentatively, D is TRBD1 (5 bases). The CDR3 is 13 amino acids. V was clipped by 2 bases and J by 4 bases, with 8 bases between them. Germline CDR1 and CDR2: MNHEY and SVGAGI. In nucleotides, the CDR3 is TGTGCCAGCAGTTACAAAGGGGCAGAGACCCAGTACTTC. Translating gives CASSYKGAETQYF.

The rearrangement joins TRBV2 to TRBJ1-2, with a possible D match to TRBD1 (5 bases). CDR3 length: 13 amino acids. V lost 3 bases, J lost 6 bases, and 11 bases lay in between. Germline values: CDR1 SNHLY, CDR2 FYNNEI. The CDR3 is CASSEPGDDGYTF. Here the CDR3 DNA reads TGTGCCAGCAGTGAGCCCGGGGACGATGGCTACACCTTC. Combining the CDR3 with reference TRBV2 and TRBJ1-2 gives the whole variable domain EPEVTQTPSHQVTQMGQEVILRCVPISNHLYFYWYRQILGQKVEFLVSFYNNEISEKSEIFDDQFSVERPDGSNFTLKIRSTKLEDSAMYFCASSEPGDDGYTFGSGTRLTVV.